These 30 T cell receptor beta chains were all obtained from the same sample, sequenced in a study of early T cells in non-severe SARS-CoV-2 infection. MiXCR, applied by TCRdb to the 5' RACE reads, yields one record per CDR3 protein. The sample holds around 93,000 distinct CDR3 sequences, 10% to 15% seen once. Material: whole blood, obtained at baseline. Receptors were obtained from an adult who was a healthcare worker with PCR-confirmed SARS-CoV-2 infection or an uninfected control (not recorded which).

The CDR3 sequence: CASCGLAGGPPYEQYF. The DNA for the CDR3 is TGTGCCAGCTGCGGACTAGCGGGAGGGCCCCCCTACGAGCAGTACTTC. V is TRBV19 and J is TRBJ2-7; 15 nucleotides align to TRBD2. CDR1 is LNHDA, CDR2 SQIVND, per germline (reference sequence). The ends lost 9 bases at V and 2 bases at J; junction bases unmatched: 8. The CDR3 spans 16 residues.

In this sample, this clonotype turned up many times. The genes are TRBV21-1 and TRBJ1-2. TRBV21-1 is described as a pseudogene. This CDR3 has 11 residues. The CDR3 DNA follows: TGTGCCAGCAGCACCTTATCCGGCTACACCTTC. Its translation: CASSTLSGYTF.

The rearrangement uses TRBV15 and TRBJ2-3; no reliable D call. Germline V lookup: CDR1 LNHNV, CDR2 YYDKDF (reference sequence). CDR3 length: 15 amino acids. Trimming took off 3 bases at V and 4 bases at J, with 14 bases between the two ends. CDR3 DNA: TGTGCCACCAGCAGCAATGTCTGGGTTGCAGATACGCAGTATTTT. It translates to CATSSNVWVADTQYF.

CDR3 protein: CASSIPGVNTEAFF. The CDR3 DNA reads as TGTGCCAGTAGTATACCAGGGGTGAACACTGAAGCTTTCTTT. V gene TRBV19 combines with J gene TRBJ1-1; TRBD1 is a possible D gene (6 bases). Per germline, CDR1 LNHDA and CDR2 SQIVND (reference sequence). Trimming left V 2 bases short and J 0 bases short, with 7 bases between. This CDR3 region has 14 residues.

This clonotype was seen at least ten times. This rearrangement joins TRBV20-1 to TRBJ1-1; no firm D call. CDR3 length: 14 amino acids. Germline values: CDR1 DFQATT, CDR2 SNEGSKA (reference sequence). Between the trimmed V and J ends, which lost 0 bases and 0 bases, there was a span of 8 bases. CDR3 DNA sequence: TGCAGTGCTAGAGATTCCGTTATGAACACTGAAGCTTTCTTT. Its protein is CSARDSVMNTEAFF.

This clonotype was seen at least ten times. The chain combines TRBV11-2 with TRBJ2-7; D is unresolved. This CDR3 spans 13 amino acids. With 5 bases removed from V and 2 bases from J, the gap between germline ends came to 10 bases. CDR1 SGHAT and CDR2 FQNNGV come from the germline V gene. The CDR3 is CASSLPGPYEQYF. CDR3 DNA: TGTGCCAGCAGCCTTCCAGGACCCTACGAGCAGTACTTC. Full variable domain (rest looked up from reference TRBV11-2 and TRBJ2-7): EAGVAQSPRYKIIEKRQSVAFWCNPISGHATLYWYQQILGQGPKLLIQFQNNGVVDDSQLPKDRFSAERLKGVDSTLKIQPAKLEDSAVYLCASSLPGPYEQYFGPGTRLTVT.

This clonotype turned up a few times. The chain combines TRBV30 with TRBJ2-7; 7 nucleotides line up with TRBD1. CDR3 length: 12 amino acids. V was pared by 5 bases and J by 2 bases, with 3 bases of the junction left unmatched. Germline loops: CDR1 GTSNPN, CDR2 SVGIG (reference sequence). CDR3 nucleotides: TGTGCCTGGGGGGACAGTACCTACGAGCAGTACTTC. This gives the protein CAWGDSTYEQYF.

This clonotype was seen only a few times. The chain employs TRBV18 and TRBJ2-7, with D perhaps assigned TRBD1 or TRBD2 (5 bases each). Germline-derived CDR1 and CDR2 are KGHSH and LQKENI. V lost 4 bases and J 5 bases, leaving 15 bases between the germline ends. This CDR3 contains 14 residues. As DNA, the CDR3 is TGTGCCAGCTCACGGGGTCCGAGGGACCACGAGCAGTACTTC. Amino acid sequence: CASSRGPRDHEQYF.

The CDR3 sequence: CASSQGKGPYGYTF. CDR3 nucleotide sequence: TGTGCCAGCAGCCAAGGAAAGGGGCCCTATGGCTACACCTTC. The V call is TRBV3-1, the J call TRBJ1-2; D may be TRBD1 (5 bases). This CDR3 is 14 amino acids long. V dropped 1 base and J dropped 4 bases, with 10 bases sitting between them. Germline V gene sequence: CDR1 LGHDT, CDR2 YNNKEL (reference sequence).

This clonotype was seen a few times. The chain recombines TRBV28 with TRBJ2-3, with 13 positions matching TRBD2. CDR3 length: 16 residues. V gave up 6 bases and J gave up 2 bases; unmatched junction bases: 5. Germline V gene sequence: CDR1 MDHEN, CDR2 SYDVKM. The CDR3 sequence: CASSPGLAGVTDTQYF. The CDR3 DNA is TGTGCCAGCAGCCCTGGACTAGCGGGGGTCACAGATACGCAGTATTTT.

The rearrangement links TRBV6-1 to TRBJ2-7; weak D call: TRBD1 (5 bases). The CDR3 is 11 residues long. The V gene's germline CDR1 is MNHNS and CDR2 SASEGT. V dropped 3 bases and J dropped 10 bases, with 10 bases sitting between them. CDR3 amino acids: CASSDRQIQYF. The CDR3 DNA sequence: TGTGCCAGCAGTGATAGACAGATCCAGTACTTC.

The table lists this clonotype with many counts. V and J are TRBV2 and TRBJ2-2, with D uncertain. Trimming took off 9 bases at V and 5 bases at J, with 13 bases between the two ends. There are 13 residues in the CDR3. Germline lookup yields CDR1 SNHLY and CDR2 FYNNEI. CDR3 loop: CASIAGRTGELFF. CDR3 coding DNA: TGTGCCAGTATAGCAGGTCGGACCGGGGAGCTGTTTTTT.

The J gene is TRBJ2-1, the V gene TRBV5-5; D is undetermined. The CDR3 sequence is 11 residues long. V was cut by 2 bases and J by 9 bases, with 6 bases left in between. Germline V gene lookup returns CDR1 SGHKS and CDR2 YYEKEE (reference sequence). CDR3 sequence (DNA): TGTGCCAGCAGCTTCTTGACTGAGCAGTTCTTC. Protein product: CASSFLTEQFF. The whole variable domain, remainder taken from reference TRBV5-5 and TRBJ2-1, is DAGVTQSPTHLIKTRGQQVTLRCSPISGHKSVSWYQQVLGQGPQFIFQYYEKEERGRGNFPDRFSARQFPNYSSELNVNALLLGDSALYLCASSFLTEQFFGPGTRLTVL.

This clonotype was detected many times. The rearrangement uses TRBV5-1 and TRBJ1-2, with TRBD1 as a possible D gene (6 bases). This CDR3 has 17 amino acids. V shed 0 bases and J shed 1 base, with 16 bases lying between them. In germline, CDR1 is SGHRS, CDR2 YFSETQ. The CDR3 DNA reads as TGCGCCAGCAGCTTGGAGGGAACAGGGCTGAATAACTATGGCTACACCTTC. Its protein is CASSLEGTGLNNYGYTF.

This clonotype was counted ten times or more. The chain is built from TRBV6-6 and TRBJ2-7; 9 bases map to TRBD2. Trimming took 5 bases from V and 6 from J; bases not matched to a gene: 8. CDR1 is MNHNY, CDR2 SVGAGI, per germline (reference sequence). CDR3 size: 14 residues. The CDR3 DNA follows: TGTGCCAGCAGTGCTAGCGGGGCACCTTCCGAGCAGTACTTC. Amino acid sequence: CASSASGAPSEQYF.

The chain joins TRBV7-9 to TRBJ2-5; 10 bases are a match to TRBD1. Germline assignment: CDR1 SEHNR and CDR2 FQNEAQ (reference sequence). This CDR3 is 18 amino acids long. The ends lost 4 bases at V and 2 bases at J; junction bases unmatched: 13. This CDR3 reads CASSSAGQGLGGQETQYF. The CDR3 coding sequence is TGTGCCAGCAGCTCAGCGGGACAGGGGCTAGGCGGGCAAGAGACCCAGTACTTC. The full variable domain, with the rest looked up from reference TRBV7-9 and TRBJ2-5, is DTGVSQNPRHKITKRGQNVTFRCDPISEHNRLYWYRQTLGQGPEFLTYFQNEAQLEKSRLLSDRFSAERPKGSFSTLEIQRTEQGDSAMYLCASSSAGQGLGGQETQYFGPGTRLLVL.

The chain carries TRBV19 and TRBJ2-1; D might be TRBD1 (6 bases). Looked up from germline, CDR1 is LNHDA and CDR2 is SQIVND (reference sequence). There are 17 residues in the CDR3. The ends were cut back, 4 bases at V and 0 bases at J, with 16 bases in the middle. The CDR3 DNA is TGTGCCAGTAGTACCCTCACAGGGTTTCGCTCCTACAATGAGCAGTTCTTC. Amino acids: CASSTLTGFRSYNEQFF.

This clonotype has a handful of counts. The chain couples TRBV18 to TRBJ1-3, with D perhaps matching TRBD1 (5 bases). The CDR3 is 17 residues long. The germline CDR1 and CDR2 sequences are KGHSH and LQKENI. V was shortened by 2 bases and J by 2 bases, with 16 bases between the two germline ends. The CDR3 DNA reads as TGTGCCAGCTCACCATTCCGCCAGGGAAAGGCTGGAAACACCATATATTTT. Protein sequence: CASSPFRQGKAGNTIYF.

This clonotype was seen a single time. V is TRBV15 and J is TRBJ2-1, with a tentative D call TRBD1 (6 bases). The germline gives CDR1 LNHNV, CDR2 YYDKDF (reference sequence). V gave up 2 bases and J gave up 7 bases, with 21 bases separating them. This CDR3 is built from 17 residues. CDR3 nucleotide sequence: TGTGCCACCAGCAGATTAACAGGGACCTTAATCCGGAATGAGCAGTTCTTC. Translation gives CATSRLTGTLIRNEQFF.

This clonotype has only a few counts. The rearrangement links TRBV9 to TRBJ2-1; D not resolved. The germline V gene encodes CDR1 SGDLS and CDR2 YYNGEE. There are 12 residues in the CDR3. Trimming took 3 bases from V and 9 from J, leaving 10 bases between them. The CDR3 loop reads CASSALDGEQFF. As DNA, the CDR3 is TGTGCCAGCAGCGCCTTAGATGGTGAGCAGTTCTTC.

This clonotype was observed a handful of times. This chain joins TRBV28 and TRBJ1-3, with 7 positions matching TRBD1. CDR1 MDHEN and CDR2 SYDVKM come from the germline V gene. V shed 7 bases, J shed 7 bases, and the junction held 13 bases outside the gene matches. This CDR3 region has 15 residues. CDR3 sequence (DNA): TGTGCCAGCACCGGGGACAGCATCCCAGGCAACACCATATATTTT. Translated, it gives CASTGDSIPGNTIYF.

This clonotype was seen a handful of times. V usage is TRBV30 and J usage is TRBJ2-2, with a weak D call TRBD2 (5 bases). This CDR3 is 14 amino acids long. CDR1 and CDR2 (germline): GTSNPN, SVGIG (reference sequence). V was cut by 4 bases and J by 5 bases, with 14 bases left in between. CDR3 loop: CAWKEGVRTGELFF. The CDR3 coding sequence is TGTGCCTGGAAAGAGGGAGTGAGAACCGGGGAGCTGTTTTTT.

This clonotype was observed a handful of times. J is TRBJ2-3 and V is TRBV5-4; the match to TRBD2 covers 12 bases. From germline, CDR1 is SGHNT and CDR2 YYREEE (reference sequence). V lost 4 bases, J lost 2 bases, and 11 bases stayed unmatched. This CDR3 comprises 18 residues. Here the CDR3 reads CASSPRGGLAGFTDTQYF. Here the CDR3 DNA reads TGTGCCAGCAGCCCTAGGGGAGGACTAGCGGGGTTCACAGATACGCAGTATTTT.

This clonotype was found a few times. A junction boundary mismatches the germline segment, possibly from a read error. V usage is TRBV5-1 and J usage is TRBJ2-1; 12 bases fit TRBD2. CDR1 and CDR2 from the germline V gene are SGHRS and YFSETQ. The CDR3 totals 13 residues. The DNA for the CDR3 is TGCGCCAGCAGCCTACGGACTAGCGGGGCATGGCTCTTC. Translation gives CASSLRTSGAWLF.

V gene TRBV7-3 combines with J gene TRBJ2-1; TRBD1 matches at 9 bases. Germline V lookup: CDR1 SGHTA, CDR2 FQGTGA. Germline trimming cut 8 bases from V and 3 bases from J; bases unmatched to any gene: 11. The CDR3 spans 16 residues. CDR3 sequence (DNA): TGTGCCAGCTCCTCTCATGGGACAGGGTTCTACAATGAGCAGTTCTTC. Translation: CASSSHGTGFYNEQFF.

The rearrangement uses TRBV5-6 and TRBJ2-2; a weak D match, TRBD1 (6 bases). From germline, CDR1 is SGHDT and CDR2 YYEEEE. Between the trimmed V and J ends, which lost 3 bases and 0 bases, there was a span of 12 bases. The CDR3 has 16 amino acids. The DNA for the CDR3 is TGTGCCAGCAGCTCCGCAGGGGTAGCGAACACCGGGGAGCTGTTTTTT. It yields the protein CASSSAGVANTGELFF.

The V gene is TRBV28, the J gene TRBJ2-7; D remains unclear. CDR3 length equals 14 residues. Trimming left V 2 bases short and J 0 bases short, with 8 bases between. Germline CDR1 MDHEN, CDR2 SYDVKM. CDR3 bases: TGTGCCAGCAGTTTAAGAAGGGCCTCCTACGAGCAGTACTTC. Translation gives CASSLRRASYEQYF.

There are many counts of this clonotype. The chain uses TRBV6-5 and TRBJ2-3; 10 bases agree with TRBD2. The length of the CDR3 is 17 residues. With V trimmed by 2 bases and J by 1 base, 6 bases remained unmatched. Germline CDR1 is MNHEY and CDR2 is SVGAGI. The CDR3 sequence: CASSYGAGTSGTDTQYF. The DNA of the CDR3 is TGTGCCAGCAGTTACGGAGCTGGGACTAGCGGCACAGATACGCAGTATTTT.

This clonotype occurred a few times. The chain uses TRBV20-1 and TRBJ2-3, with a possible D match to TRBD1 (6 bases). Trimming took 4 bases from V and 4 from J, leaving 15 bases between them. Germline-derived CDR1 and CDR2 are DFQATT and SNEGSKA (reference sequence). This CDR3 contains 14 residues. This CDR3 reads CSAIPTGLADTQYF. The CDR3 nucleotides read TGCAGTGCTATCCCGACAGGCTTGGCAGATACGCAGTATTTT.

The chain links TRBV5-1 to TRBJ2-7; perhaps D is TRBD1 or TRBD2 (5 bases each). Trimming took 1 base from V and 6 from J, leaving 17 bases between them. Looked up from germline, CDR1 is SGHRS and CDR2 is YFSETQ. CDR3 length: 15 amino acids. CDR3 in DNA: TGCGCCAGCAGCTTGTCTGGGACGGAAGTCGTCGAGCAGTACTTC. This translates into CASSLSGTEVVEQYF.